This TCR beta chain came from a study of T cell repertoires in cytomegalovirus infection. Across the study: The authors relied on CMV epitopes, both recently identified HLA-C-restricted and well-studied HLA-B-restricted.

This clonotype was seen repeatedly, ten times or more. Its antigen is currently unknown. CDR3 length equals 16 residues. V shed 2 bases and J shed 2 bases, with 13 bases lying between them. The germline V gene has CDR1 SGHVS and CDR2 FQNEAQ. TCRdb re-analysed the reads in MiXCR, keeping a single row per CDR3 protein. This table holds about 700,000 distinct CDR3 sequences, around 35% found once. The clonotype originates from a human donor in good health (CMV status not recorded). Some clones in this sample may be carry-over from other donors' samples. V gene TRBV7-8 combines with J gene TRBJ1-5; D unresolved. Material: cultured PBMCs, obtained from culture after CMV antigen stimulation. CDR3 in amino acids: CASSLKREVGNQPQHF. The DNA of the CDR3 is TGTGCCAGCAGCTTAAAGCGGGAGGTGGGCAATCAGCCCCAGCATTTT.